This T cell receptor (beta chain) comes out of a study of T cell responses to AZD1222 COVID-19 vaccine. Broader study findings: Following two doses of AZD1222, Spike-specific TCR breadth and depth rose. Spike-wide vaccine-associated CD4 TCRs dominated at 160-218 and 743-854.

Trimming shortened V by 5 bases and J by 1 base, and 17 bases separated the two germline ends. Germline V gene data show CDR1 as SQVTM and CDR2 as ANQGSEA. The CDR3 spans 15 residues. A single count supports this clone. Its matching antigen is unknown. Sequenced by immunoSEQ multiplex PCR; TCRdb stores in-frame clones only, minus some. The profile covers some 86,000 clones, with 65% to 85% appearing a single time and less than 25% taken by the ten largest. The rearrangement uses TRBV29-1 and TRBJ1-1; a possible D gene is TRBD1 (5 bases). This sequence originates from an adult in good health. This specimen was peripheral blood, taken on day 0 of AZD1222 vaccination. For the CDR3, the DNA is TGCAGCGTTAGGAGGGCTGACAGACGGAACACTGAAGCTTTCTTT. Residues: CSVRRADRRNTEAFF.